The clone carrying this TCR beta chain was detected many times. This record belongs to a study of Graves' ophthalmopathy and Graves' hyperthyroidism. From RNA, the CDR3 regions of TCR beta chains were amplified and sequenced. RT-PCR in the first round used HTBI primers; a second-round multiplex PCR followed. TCRdb re-analysed the multiplex PCR reads in MiXCR, keeping a single row per CDR3 protein. The sample lists roughly 610,000 distinct CDR3 sequences, 20% to 25% occurring once. Between the trimmed V and J ends, which lost 8 bases and 1 base, there was a span of 11 bases. The CDR3 spans 13 residues. CDR1 is SNHLY and CDR2 is FYNNEI in the germline V gene.

The source material was peripheral blood. The gene calls are TRBV2 and TRBJ1-1; D remains ambiguous. This clonotype was sampled from a woman between 18 and 30 years old with stable Graves' hyperthyroidism. Some clones in this sample may be carry-over from other donors' samples. The DNA of the CDR3 is TGTGCCAGCTATAGATTGGCGAACACTGAAGCTTTCTTT. Translated: CASYRLANTEAFF.